The following is a T cell receptor (beta chain) sequence with its context. Antigen unknown. Per the germline V gene, CDR1 is SGHNT and CDR2 is YENEEA. Trimming took 0 bases from V and 3 from J; bases not matched to a gene: 5. The CDR3 sequence is 15 residues long. The PCR made use of 60 Vbeta and 13 Jbeta primers. Clones were sequenced by immunoSEQ multiplex PCR, and TCRdb holds only the in-frame ones, with some missing. The repertoire holds 150,000 to 200,000 clones, with 79% as singletons. These data come from a study of cytomegalovirus exposure and HLA in healthy donors. Study-level results: A later analysis linked around 15,000 TCR beta sequences to HLA alleles at 0.05 false discovery rate. Versus the approximately 700-donor mean, an Asian-associated ancestry cluster reportedly showed fewer N-insertions in a later analysis.

The TCR comes from a woman in her twenties or thirties in good health and CMV-seropositive. The chain joins TRBV11-3 to TRBJ2-7; 7 nucleotides line up with TRBD2. The sample consisted of PBMCs. For the CDR3, the DNA is TGTGCCAGCAGCTTAGAGTCAGGGAGGGGCTACGAGCAGTACTTC. It codes for CASSLESGRGYEQYF.